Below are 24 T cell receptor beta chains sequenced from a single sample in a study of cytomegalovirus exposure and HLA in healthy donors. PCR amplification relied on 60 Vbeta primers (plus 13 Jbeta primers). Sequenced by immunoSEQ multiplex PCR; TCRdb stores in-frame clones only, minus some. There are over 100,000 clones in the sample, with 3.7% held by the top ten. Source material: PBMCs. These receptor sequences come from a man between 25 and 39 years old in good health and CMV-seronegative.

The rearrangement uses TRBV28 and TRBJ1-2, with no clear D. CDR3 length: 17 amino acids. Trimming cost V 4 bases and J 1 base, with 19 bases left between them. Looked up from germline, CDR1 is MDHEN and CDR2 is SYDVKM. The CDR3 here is CASSSSTPSSFNYGYTF. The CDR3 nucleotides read TGTGCCAGCAGTTCGTCAACCCCGTCCAGTTTTAACTATGGCTACACCTTC.

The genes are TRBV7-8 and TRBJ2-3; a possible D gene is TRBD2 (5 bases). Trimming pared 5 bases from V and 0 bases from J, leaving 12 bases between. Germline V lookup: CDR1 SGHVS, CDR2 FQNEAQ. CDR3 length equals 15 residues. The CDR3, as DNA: TGTGCCAGCAGCCCGAGGGTAGCCAGCACAGATACGCAGTATTTT. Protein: CASSPRVASTDTQYF.

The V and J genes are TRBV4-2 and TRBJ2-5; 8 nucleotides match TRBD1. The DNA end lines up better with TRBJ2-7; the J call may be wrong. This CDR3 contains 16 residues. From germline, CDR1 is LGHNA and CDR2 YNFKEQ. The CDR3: CASSQPGDRMNYEQYF. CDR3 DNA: TGTGCCAGCAGCCAACCGGGGGACAGGATGAACTACGAGCAGTACTTC.

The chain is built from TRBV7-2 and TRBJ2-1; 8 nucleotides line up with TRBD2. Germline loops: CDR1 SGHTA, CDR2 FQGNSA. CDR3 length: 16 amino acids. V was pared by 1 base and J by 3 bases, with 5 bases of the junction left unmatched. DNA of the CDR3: TGTGCCAGCAGCTTAGGGGGACTAGGGCTCTACAATGAGCAGTTCTTC. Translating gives CASSLGGLGLYNEQFF.

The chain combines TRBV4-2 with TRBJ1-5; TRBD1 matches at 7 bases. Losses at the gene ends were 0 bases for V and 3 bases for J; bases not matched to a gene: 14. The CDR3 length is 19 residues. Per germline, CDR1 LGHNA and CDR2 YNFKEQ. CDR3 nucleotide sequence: TGTGCCAGCAGCCAAGACGGATTCGGTGTGGGACAGTCCAATCAGCCCCAGCATTTT. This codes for CASSQDGFGVGQSNQPQHF.

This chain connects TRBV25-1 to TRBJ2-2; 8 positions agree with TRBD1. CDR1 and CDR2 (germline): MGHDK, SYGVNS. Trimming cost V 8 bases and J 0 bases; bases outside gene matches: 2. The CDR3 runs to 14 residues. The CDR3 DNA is TGTGCCAGCTTGGGACAGGCGAACACCGGGGAGCTGTTTTTT. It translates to CASLGQANTGELFF.

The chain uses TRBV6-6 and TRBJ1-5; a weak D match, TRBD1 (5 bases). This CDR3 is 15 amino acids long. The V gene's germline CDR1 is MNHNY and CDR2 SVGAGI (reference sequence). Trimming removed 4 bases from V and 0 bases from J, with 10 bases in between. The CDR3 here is CASSSGVNSNQPQHF. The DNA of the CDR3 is TGTGCCAGCAGTTCGGGGGTGAATAGCAATCAGCCCCAGCATTTT.

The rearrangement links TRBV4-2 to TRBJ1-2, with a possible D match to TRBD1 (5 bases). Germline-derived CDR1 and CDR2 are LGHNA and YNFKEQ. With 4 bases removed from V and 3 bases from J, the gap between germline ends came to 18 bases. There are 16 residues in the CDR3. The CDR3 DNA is TGTGCCAGCAGCCCTCCCGGGGGGGGAGGGGACTATGGCTACACCTTC. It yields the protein CASSPPGGGGDYGYTF.

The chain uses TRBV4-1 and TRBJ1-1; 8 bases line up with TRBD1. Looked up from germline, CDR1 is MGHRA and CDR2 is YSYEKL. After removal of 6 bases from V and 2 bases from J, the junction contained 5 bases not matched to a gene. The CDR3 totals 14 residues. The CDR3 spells CASSRGQGNTEAFF. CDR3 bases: TGCGCCAGCAGTCGTGGACAGGGAAACACTGAAGCTTTCTTT.

The CDR3 DNA reads as TGTGCCATCAGTAGTACCGGGACTACCAATACGCAGTATTTT. It encodes CAISSTGTTNTQYF. The chain joins TRBV10-3 to TRBJ2-3; 7 bases align to TRBD2. Trimming took 5 bases from V and 7 from J; bases not matched to a gene: 9. The CDR3 extends over 14 amino acids. Germline lookup yields CDR1 ENHRY and CDR2 SYGVKD.

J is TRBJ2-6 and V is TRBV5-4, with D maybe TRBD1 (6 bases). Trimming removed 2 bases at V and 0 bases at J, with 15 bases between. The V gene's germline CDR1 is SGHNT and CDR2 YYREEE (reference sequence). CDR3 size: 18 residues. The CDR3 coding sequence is TGTGCCAGCAGCTTAGCCGGACAGTCTAGCTCTGGGGCCAACGTCCTGACTTTC. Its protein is CASSLAGQSSSGANVLTF.

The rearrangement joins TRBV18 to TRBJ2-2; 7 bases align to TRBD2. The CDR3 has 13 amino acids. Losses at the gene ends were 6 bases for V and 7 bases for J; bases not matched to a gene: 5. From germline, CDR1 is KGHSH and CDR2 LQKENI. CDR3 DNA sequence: TGTGCCAGCTCCCCGGGAGGTTACGGGGAGCTGTTTTTT. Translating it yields CASSPGGYGELFF. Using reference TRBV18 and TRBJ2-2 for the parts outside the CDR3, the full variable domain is NAGVMQNPRHLVRRRGQEARLRCSPMKGHSHVYWYRQLPEEGLKFMVYLQKENIIDESGMPKERFSAEFPKEGPSILRIQQVVRGDSAAYFCASSPGGYGELFFGEGSRLTVL.

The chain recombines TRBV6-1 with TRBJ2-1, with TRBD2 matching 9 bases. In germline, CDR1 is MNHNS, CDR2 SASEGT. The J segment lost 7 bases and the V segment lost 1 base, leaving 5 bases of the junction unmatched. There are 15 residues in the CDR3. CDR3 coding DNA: TGTGCCAGCAGTGAAGTAATAGCGGGGGTAAATGAGCAGTTCTTC. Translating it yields CASSEVIAGVNEQFF.

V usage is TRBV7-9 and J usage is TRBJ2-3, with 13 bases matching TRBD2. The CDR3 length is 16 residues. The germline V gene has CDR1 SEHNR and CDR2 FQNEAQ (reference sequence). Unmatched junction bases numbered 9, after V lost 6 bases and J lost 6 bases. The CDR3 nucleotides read TGTGCCAGCAGTTCCCCCACTAGCGGGGGGGCCGATACGCAGTATTTT. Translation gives CASSSPTSGGADTQYF.

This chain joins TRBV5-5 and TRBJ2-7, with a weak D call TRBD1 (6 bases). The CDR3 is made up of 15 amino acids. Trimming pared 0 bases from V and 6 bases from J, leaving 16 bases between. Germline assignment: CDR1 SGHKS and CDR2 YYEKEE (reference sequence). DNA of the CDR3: TGTGCCAGCAGCTTGGGAGGGGGTGGATTGCGCGAGCAGTACTTC. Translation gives CASSLGGGGLREQYF.

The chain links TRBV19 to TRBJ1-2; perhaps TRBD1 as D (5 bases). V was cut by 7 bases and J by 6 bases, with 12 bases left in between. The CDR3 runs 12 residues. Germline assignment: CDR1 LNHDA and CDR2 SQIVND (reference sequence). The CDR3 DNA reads TGTGCCAGTAAGCGACAGATGGATGGCTACACCTTC. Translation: CASKRQMDGYTF.

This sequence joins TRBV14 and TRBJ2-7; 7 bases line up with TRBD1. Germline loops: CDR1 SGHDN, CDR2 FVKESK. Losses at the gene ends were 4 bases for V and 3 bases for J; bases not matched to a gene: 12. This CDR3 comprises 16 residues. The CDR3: CASSLWGRTGHYEQYF. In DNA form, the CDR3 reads TGTGCCAGCAGCCTCTGGGGTCGGACAGGCCACTACGAGCAGTACTTC.

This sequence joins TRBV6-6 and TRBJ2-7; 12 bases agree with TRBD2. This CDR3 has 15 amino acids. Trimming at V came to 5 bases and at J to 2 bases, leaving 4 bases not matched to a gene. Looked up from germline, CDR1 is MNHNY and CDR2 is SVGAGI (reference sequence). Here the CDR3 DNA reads TGTGCCAGCAGTCCACTAGCGGGGGGTCCCTACGAGCAGTACTTC. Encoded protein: CASSPLAGGPYEQYF.

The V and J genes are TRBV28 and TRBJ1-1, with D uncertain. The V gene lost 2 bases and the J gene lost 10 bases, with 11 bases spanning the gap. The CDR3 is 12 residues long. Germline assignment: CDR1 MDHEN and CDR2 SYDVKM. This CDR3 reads CASSLRAEGAFF. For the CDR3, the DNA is TGTGCCAGCAGTTTAAGGGCAGAGGGAGCTTTCTTT.

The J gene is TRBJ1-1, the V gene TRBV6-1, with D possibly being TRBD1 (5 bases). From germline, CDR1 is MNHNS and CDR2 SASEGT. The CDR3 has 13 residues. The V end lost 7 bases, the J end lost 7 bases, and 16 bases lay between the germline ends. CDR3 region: CASILGAHLEAFF. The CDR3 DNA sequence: TGTGCCAGCATCCTAGGGGCTCATCTTGAAGCTTTCTTT.

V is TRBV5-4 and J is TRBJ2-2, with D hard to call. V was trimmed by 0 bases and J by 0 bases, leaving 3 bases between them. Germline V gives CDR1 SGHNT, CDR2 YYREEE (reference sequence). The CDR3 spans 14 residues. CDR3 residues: CASSLDSNTGELFF. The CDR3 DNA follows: TGTGCCAGCAGCTTGGACTCGAACACCGGGGAGCTGTTTTTT.

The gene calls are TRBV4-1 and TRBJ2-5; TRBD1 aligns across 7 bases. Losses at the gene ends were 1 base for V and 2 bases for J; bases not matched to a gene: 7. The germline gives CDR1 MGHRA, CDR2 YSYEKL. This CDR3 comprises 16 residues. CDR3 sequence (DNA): TGCGCCAGCAGCCAAGTTTCCGACAGGGATCAAGAGACCCAGTACTTC. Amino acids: CASSQVSDRDQETQYF.

The CDR3 sequence is CASSISQGMFEAFF. The CDR3 DNA reads as TGTGCCAGTAGTATCTCGCAGGGTATGTTTGAAGCTTTCTTT. The genes are TRBV19 and TRBJ1-1, with D possibly matching TRBD1 (5 bases). Trimming took 3 bases from V and 7 from J, leaving 15 bases between them. Germline V CDR1 and CDR2: LNHDA, SQIVND (reference sequence). The CDR3 consists of 14 residues.

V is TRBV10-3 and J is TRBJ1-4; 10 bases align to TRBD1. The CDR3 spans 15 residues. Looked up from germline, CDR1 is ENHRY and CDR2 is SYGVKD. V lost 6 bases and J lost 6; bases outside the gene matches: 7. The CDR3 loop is CAISGTGARDEKLFF. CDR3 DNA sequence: TGTGCCATCAGCGGGACAGGGGCAAGAGATGAAAAACTGTTTTTT.